This T cell receptor (beta chain) was obtained from a study of metastatic and nonmetastatic thyroid tumors. Whole-study findings and limits: For both blood and tumor, malignant thyroid tumors reportedly showed significantly higher TCR beta diversity than benign nodules did.

At least ten counts were recorded for this clone. The antigen is unknown. Via MiXCR, TCRdb re-called the PCR reads. This table holds around 31,000 clones, about 15% found once. Patients underwent thyroid surgery, and none had received any treatment before it. CDR1 is SGHRS and CDR2 is YFSETQ in the germline V gene. V shed 4 bases and J 4 bases; nucleotides not matched to a gene: 7. This CDR3 has 15 residues. The sequenced sample consisted of blood. The genes are TRBV5-1 and TRBJ2-7; 11 bases match TRBD1. This TCR was recovered from a male donor with papillary thyroid cancer or a benign thyroid nodule (not recorded which). Some clones in this sample may be carry-over from other donors' samples. The CDR3 nucleotides are TGCGCCAGCAGCCTCCGGGACAGGGGGTTTTACGAGCAGTACTTC. Translation: CASSLRDRGFYEQYF.